These 30 T cell receptor beta chains were sequenced from one sample in a study of blood T cell repertoires in COVID-19. The repertoire was sequenced with immunoSEQ multiplex PCR; TCRdb's copy has only in-frame clones and lacks some. The top ten clones hold 1.2% of a sample with approximately 270,000 clones, 91% of them seen once. The sequenced sample consisted of PBMCs or T cells enriched from blood (not recorded which). The receptors here all came from a human donor in a cohort exposed to, infected with or recovered from COVID-19 (not recorded which). The donor label of this sample is uncertain.

This chain links TRBV6-1 with TRBJ1-1; D might be TRBD1 (5 bases). The CDR3 is 14 residues long. V was trimmed by 2 bases and J by 1 base, leaving 8 bases between them. Germline lookup yields CDR1 MNHNS and CDR2 SASEGT. The CDR3 DNA follows: TGTGCCAGCAGTGAACAACAGGAGAACACTGAAGCTTTCTTT. This encodes CASSEQQENTEAFF.

J is TRBJ1-2 and V is TRBV10-3, with D possibly being TRBD1 (5 bases). Per germline, CDR1 ENHRY and CDR2 SYGVKD. This CDR3 contains 18 residues. V lost 0 bases to trimming and J lost 5 bases, with 22 bases between them. The chain's CDR3 is CAISESGGRIVRGYGYTF. DNA for the CDR3: TGTGCCATCAGTGAGTCTGGAGGCAGGATAGTCCGGGGGTATGGCTACACCTTC.

This chain connects TRBV7-3 to TRBJ2-1, with TRBD2 matching 15 bases. The V gene's germline CDR1 is SGHTA and CDR2 FQGTGA. This CDR3 has 16 amino acids. V lost 5 bases, J lost 8 bases, and 7 bases stayed unmatched. CDR3 DNA sequence: TGTGCCAGCAGCCCCGGACTAGCGGGGGGGTTCCATGAGCAGTTCTTC. Translated: CASSPGLAGGFHEQFF.

The chain employs TRBV6-5 and TRBJ2-5; TRBD2 agrees at 9 bases. CDR1 MNHEY and CDR2 SVGAGI come from the germline V gene. V lost 0 bases, J lost 5 bases, and 4 bases stayed unmatched. CDR3 size: 15 residues. CDR3 in DNA: TGTGCCAGCAGTTACTCTAGCGGGGGCGGGGAGACCCAGTACTTC. Protein: CASSYSSGGGETQYF.

V and J are TRBV19 and TRBJ2-5; no firm D call. The CDR3 has 16 amino acids. V was shortened by 7 bases and J by 5 bases, with 23 bases between the two germline ends. Germline CDR1 reads LNHDA; CDR2 reads SQIVND (reference sequence). Written as DNA, the CDR3 is TGTGCCAGTAAAACCGCGCCAGGATCCGATAGGGAGACCCAGTACTTC. It encodes CASKTAPGSDRETQYF.

The chain combines TRBV11-3 with TRBJ2-5; D gene unclear. The germline V and J ends were trimmed by 3 bases and 5 bases, with 10 bases remaining between them. The CDR3 has 13 amino acids. The germline V gene encodes CDR1 SGHNT and CDR2 YENEEA. The CDR3 nucleotides are TGTGCCAGCAGCTTCGGCTTCAGGGAGACCCAGTACTTC. Residues: CASSFGFRETQYF.

The V call is TRBV18, the J call TRBJ2-4, with D maybe TRBD2 (5 bases). The V gene lost 6 bases and the J gene lost 8 bases, with 17 bases spanning the gap. The CDR3 covers 14 residues. CDR1 is KGHSH, CDR2 LQKENI, per germline. This CDR3 is CASSDGVISDIQYF. DNA for the CDR3: TGTGCCAGCTCTGACGGGGTTATAAGCGACATTCAGTACTTC.

V is TRBV11-2 and J is TRBJ1-4; 7 positions match TRBD1. V lost 3 bases to trimming and J lost 2 bases; unmatched junction nucleotides: 0. CDR3 size: 14 residues. Germline assignment: CDR1 SGHAT and CDR2 FQNNGV. CDR3 residues: CASSLGQTNEKLFF. Here the CDR3 DNA reads TGTGCCAGCAGCTTGGGACAGACTAATGAAAAACTGTTTTTT.

The gene calls are TRBV28 and TRBJ2-7; the D is unclear. Germline CDR1 reads MDHEN; CDR2 reads SYDVKM. Trimming took off 7 bases at V and 3 bases at J, with 7 bases between the two ends. This CDR3 has 11 amino acids. CDR3 loop: CASNSLYEQYF. The CDR3 DNA reads as TGTGCCAGCAACAGCCTCTACGAGCAGTACTTC.

This rearrangement joins TRBV5-4 to TRBJ2-7; D remains ambiguous. The CDR3 extends over 16 amino acids. Trimming pared 0 bases from V and 2 bases from J, leaving 15 bases between. CDR1 is SGHNT, CDR2 YYREEE, per germline (reference sequence). CDR3 in amino acids: CASSLGVSSLTYEQYF. CDR3 bases: TGTGCCAGCAGCTTGGGGGTTAGCTCCCTGACCTACGAGCAGTACTTC.

The chain links TRBV5-6 to TRBJ2-7; D possibly corresponds to TRBD1 (6 bases). V was cut by 1 base and J by 3 bases, with 17 bases left in between. The CDR3 totals 16 residues. Germline V gives CDR1 SGHDT, CDR2 YYEEEE. CDR3 sequence reads: CASSLIGRGTHYEQYF. The DNA of the CDR3 is TGTGCCAGCAGCTTGATAGGCAGGGGAACCCACTACGAGCAGTACTTC.

This chain connects TRBV7-2 to TRBJ1-4; 7 bases fit TRBD1. This CDR3 comprises 15 residues. The V gene's germline CDR1 is SGHTA and CDR2 FQGNSA. V was pared by 6 bases and J by 2 bases, with 6 bases of the junction left unmatched. The chain's CDR3 is CASRPGGTTNEKLFF. The CDR3 coding sequence is TGTGCCAGCAGACCAGGGGGGACGACTAATGAAAAACTGTTTTTT.

The sample holds one count of this clone. J is TRBJ1-4 and V is TRBV7-2; D is possibly TRBD1 (6 bases). Germline lookup yields CDR1 SGHTA and CDR2 FQGNSA. V shed 5 bases and J shed 1 base, with 11 bases lying between them. The CDR3 has 15 residues. This CDR3 reads CASSVGGGTNEKLFF. In DNA, the CDR3 is TGTGCCAGCAGCGTAGGAGGGGGAACTAATGAAAAACTGTTTTTT.

J is TRBJ2-3 and V is TRBV29-1; 9 bases are a match to TRBD1. V lost 6 bases to trimming and J lost 2 bases; unmatched junction nucleotides: 15. CDR1 and CDR2 from the germline V gene are SQVTM and ANQGSEA. The length of the CDR3 is 17 residues. This chain's CDR3 is CSVARPGQGSPTDTQYF. As DNA, the CDR3 is TGCAGCGTCGCACGACCGGGACAGGGATCACCCACAGATACGCAGTATTTT.

This chain joins TRBV24-1 and TRBJ2-5; 9 nucleotides align to TRBD1. Germline V lookup: CDR1 KGHDR, CDR2 SFDVKD. The CDR3 is made up of 17 amino acids. Trimming took 5 bases from V and 0 from J; bases not matched to a gene: 9. In DNA form, the CDR3 reads TGTGCCACCAGTGCTTCTTCCGGGACAGGGTACCAAGAGACCCAGTACTTC. This encodes CATSASSGTGYQETQYF.

This sequence joins TRBV19 and TRBJ2-5, with 14 positions matching TRBD2. V trimming: 1 base; J trimming: 4 bases; junction bases outside the gene matches: 2. Germline CDR1 and CDR2: LNHDA and SQIVND (reference sequence). This CDR3 has 16 amino acids. The CDR3 region is CASSIGLAGGRETQYF. Here the CDR3 DNA reads TGTGCCAGTAGTATAGGACTAGCGGGGGGGCGAGAGACCCAGTACTTC.

The V call is TRBV9, the J call TRBJ2-2; a possible D gene is TRBD1 (6 bases). Trimming shortened V by 2 bases and J by 6 bases, and 14 bases separated the two germline ends. The germline V gene encodes CDR1 SGDLS and CDR2 YYNGEE. The CDR3 totals 15 residues. CDR3 sequence reads: CASSVQGSAAGELFF. CDR3 in DNA: TGTGCCAGCAGCGTCCAGGGGTCGGCGGCCGGGGAGCTGTTTTTT.

J is TRBJ2-1 and V is TRBV5-6; 7 bases line up with TRBD1. The CDR3 covers 14 residues. V shed 6 bases, J shed 10 bases, and the junction held 13 bases outside the gene matches. Germline CDR1 is SGHDT and CDR2 is YYEEEE. The CDR3 spells CASNGPRGRGEQFF. In DNA form, the CDR3 reads TGTGCCAGCAATGGCCCAAGGGGGCGAGGCGAGCAGTTCTTC.

The chain's CDR3 is CASSLDRATDTQYF. CDR3 DNA sequence: TGTGCCAGCAGCTTAGACAGGGCCACAGATACGCAGTATTTT. V is TRBV5-5 and J is TRBJ2-3; 7 bases agree with TRBD1. The junction had 2 bases not matched to a gene; V was cut back by 2 bases and J by 2 bases. The CDR3 is 14 amino acids. Germline V gene lookup returns CDR1 SGHKS and CDR2 YYEKEE (reference sequence). Variable domain in full (rest from reference TRBV5-5 and TRBJ2-3): DAGVTQSPTHLIKTRGQQVTLRCSPISGHKSVSWYQQVLGQGPQFIFQYYEKEERGRGNFPDRFSARQFPNYSSELNVNALLLGDSALYLCASSLDRATDTQYFGPGTRLTVL.

In its sample, this clone was seen a few times. This sequence joins TRBV4-1 and TRBJ2-7; D remains ambiguous. The CDR3 sequence is 14 residues long. Between the trimmed V and J ends, which lost 4 bases and 2 bases, there was a span of 12 bases. Per germline, CDR1 MGHRA and CDR2 YSYEKL. CDR3: CASSPPNNPYEQYF. CDR3 nucleotides: TGCGCCAGCAGCCCTCCGAACAACCCCTACGAGCAGTACTTC.

The chain is built from TRBV6-4 and TRBJ2-1, with 7 bases that match TRBD1. V shed 4 bases, J shed 0 bases, and the junction held 18 bases outside the gene matches. The CDR3 totals 20 residues. Germline V gene sequence: CDR1 MRHNA, CDR2 SNTAGT. The CDR3 protein is CASSGIWAGGHQSSYNEQFF. CDR3 bases: TGTGCCAGCAGTGGAATCTGGGCAGGGGGTCATCAGAGCTCCTACAATGAGCAGTTCTTC.

The chain couples TRBV25-1 to TRBJ1-1; perhaps TRBD1 as D (6 bases). Germline V gene sequence: CDR1 MGHDK, CDR2 SYGVNS. Trimming removed 7 bases at V and 1 base at J, with 13 bases between. The CDR3 totals 14 residues. DNA of the CDR3: TGTGCCAGCACGGACAGTCCCCGGAACACTGAAGCTTTCTTT. This sequence encodes CASTDSPRNTEAFF. Supplemented by reference TRBV25-1 and TRBJ1-1, the full variable domain reads EADIYQTPRYLVIGTGKKITLECSQTMGHDKMYWYQQDPGMELHLIHYSYGVNSTEKGDLSSESTVSRIRTEHFPLTLESARPSHTSQYLCASTDSPRNTEAFFGQGTRLTVV.

This clone appeared a single time. The rearrangement joins TRBV5-6 to TRBJ2-4; 7 nucleotides match TRBD2. This CDR3 comprises 15 residues. Trimming removed 1 base from V and 2 bases from J; junction bases left unmatched: 3. Germline CDR1 SGHDT, CDR2 YYEEEE. The CDR3 loop is CASSLWGGPKNIQYF. CDR3 DNA: TGTGCCAGCAGCTTGTGGGGGGGACCCAAAAACATTCAGTACTTC.

This clone is a singleton in its sample. The chain joins TRBV9 to TRBJ2-7; a possible D gene is TRBD1 (6 bases). Looked up from germline, CDR1 is SGDLS and CDR2 is YYNGEE. The CDR3 sequence is 14 residues long. V shed 1 base and J shed 2 bases, with 10 bases lying between them. The CDR3 nucleotides are TGTGCCAGCAGCGTACAGGACAGTACCTACGAGCAGTACTTC. Translation gives CASSVQDSTYEQYF.

The chain employs TRBV5-6 and TRBJ1-2, with TRBD1 identical over 9 bases. The CDR3 extends over 14 amino acids. V shed 4 bases and J 6 bases; nucleotides not matched to a gene: 7. CDR1 and CDR2 (germline): SGHDT, YYEEEE. The CDR3 sequence is CASSPGQGWNGYTF. Written as DNA, the CDR3 is TGTGCCAGCAGCCCGGGACAGGGCTGGAATGGCTACACCTTC.

The gene calls are TRBV7-9 and TRBJ2-7; 7 nucleotides line up with TRBD2. CDR3 size: 15 residues. Trimming took 1 base from V and 0 from J; bases not matched to a gene: 3. CDR1 is SEHNR, CDR2 FQNEAQ, per germline (reference sequence). Here the CDR3 reads CASSLGEGFSYEQYF. CDR3 nucleotides: TGTGCCAGCAGCTTAGGGGAGGGCTTCTCCTACGAGCAGTACTTC.

The rearrangement joins TRBV7-2 to TRBJ2-3; perhaps TRBD2 as D (5 bases). Germline V CDR1 and CDR2: SGHTA, FQGNSA. The CDR3 is 15 amino acids. V lost 5 bases and J 0 bases, leaving 12 bases between the germline ends. CDR3 nucleotides: TGTGCCAGCAGCCGGGGATGGTCTAGCACAGATACGCAGTATTTT. Residues: CASSRGWSSTDTQYF.

This chain links TRBV11-2 with TRBJ2-3; 9 nucleotides match TRBD2. This CDR3 has 17 amino acids. Germline loops: CDR1 SGHAT, CDR2 FQNNGV. Germline trimming cut 1 base from V and 5 bases from J; bases unmatched to any gene: 10. In nucleotides, the CDR3 is TGTGCCAGCAGCTTAGTGGGGGCGGGGGGGCCGGGAGATACGCAGTATTTT. Protein sequence: CASSLVGAGGPGDTQYF.

The chain couples TRBV7-2 to TRBJ2-5; D unresolved. Looked up from germline, CDR1 is SGHTA and CDR2 is FQGNSA. V was pared by 5 bases and J by 5 bases, with 15 bases between. The CDR3 consists of 14 residues. The CDR3 DNA reads as TGTGCCAGCAGCCCCGACTCAGCACCCGAGACCCAGTACTTC. Protein product: CASSPDSAPETQYF.

V is TRBV5-1 and J is TRBJ1-3, with no clear D. Germline values: CDR1 SGHRS, CDR2 YFSETQ. The CDR3 runs 16 residues. Trimming removed 1 base at V and 0 bases at J, with 11 bases between. CDR3 sequence (DNA): TGCGCCAGCAGCTTGTTCAGTTCCAGCTCTGGAAACACCATATATTTT. Encoded protein: CASSLFSSSSGNTIYF.